Each of the 17 T cell receptor beta chains below was sequenced from the same sample in a study of blood T cell repertoires in COVID-19. Produced via immunoSEQ multiplex PCR; TCRdb's table is partial and in-frame only. Of roughly 190,000 clones listed, 70% to 90% were seen once; the top ten hold 4.5% to 5.5%. The sample taken for sequencing was peripheral blood. These receptor sequences come from a woman in her 70s with active or convalescent COVID-19.

This rearrangement joins TRBV5-6 to TRBJ2-2; 9 nucleotides line up with TRBD2. CDR1 SGHDT and CDR2 YYEEEE come from the germline V gene. This CDR3 has 16 amino acids. Trimming took 3 bases from V and 6 from J; bases not matched to a gene: 9. CDR3 amino acids: CASSSVSGRFSGELFF. The DNA for the CDR3 is TGTGCCAGCAGCTCCGTTAGCGGGAGATTCTCCGGGGAGCTGTTTTTT.

The chain couples TRBV5-6 to TRBJ2-3; D might be TRBD1 (6 bases). V lost 4 bases and J 6 bases, leaving 15 bases between the germline ends. CDR1 SGHDT and CDR2 YYEEEE come from the germline V gene. The CDR3 is 14 amino acids. The CDR3 DNA reads TGTGCCAGCAGCACCTACAGGGATGGGGATACGCAGTATTTT. Its translation is CASSTYRDGDTQYF.

The chain combines TRBV30 with TRBJ1-1; D perhaps matches TRBD1 (5 bases). Trimming removed 0 bases at V and 5 bases at J, with 10 bases between. Germline CDR1 and CDR2: GTSNPN and SVGIG (reference sequence). CDR3 size: 13 residues. The CDR3 nucleotides are TGTGCCTGGAGTGTACGTGGGGGGACTGAAGCTTTCTTT. This translates into CAWSVRGGTEAFF. The full variable domain, with the rest looked up from reference TRBV30 and TRBJ1-1, is SQTIHQWPATLVQPVGSPLSLECTVEGTSNPNLYWYRQAAGRGLQLLFYSVGIGQISSEVPQNLSASRPQDRQFILSSKKLLLSDSGFYLCAWSVRGGTEAFFGQGTRLTVV.

The V gene is TRBV21-1, the J gene TRBJ2-7; TRBD2, the table's D call, lacks a check against the DNA. TRBV21-1 is reported as a pseudogene. This CDR3 comprises 14 residues. DNA for the CDR3: TGTGCCAGCAGCAAAGAGCGGGTTTTGGACGAGCAGTACTTC. This translates into CASSKERVLDEQYF.

The chain links TRBV5-4 to TRBJ1-2; unclear D gene. This CDR3 has 15 residues. Trimming removed 0 bases at V and 8 bases at J, with 17 bases between. Germline values: CDR1 SGHNT, CDR2 YYREEE (reference sequence). CDR3 bases: TGTGCCAGCAGCTTGGACAACCTAAGCATCAGGGGCTACACCTTC. Its protein is CASSLDNLSIRGYTF.

As regards this clone: Other DNA sequences of this sample code for an identical CDR3. The chain uses TRBV28 and TRBJ2-3; a possible D gene is TRBD2 (6 bases). This CDR3 has 12 residues. Germline CDR1 reads MDHEN; CDR2 reads SYDVKM. V was pared by 3 bases and J by 6 bases, with 7 bases between. For the CDR3, the DNA is TGTGCCAGCAGTTTTGGGGGGGATACGCAGTATTTT. This gives the protein CASSFGGDTQYF.

This chain links TRBV9 with TRBJ1-5; no firm D call. Trimming took 0 bases from V and 3 from J, leaving 10 bases between them. This CDR3 has 15 amino acids. The V gene's germline CDR1 is SGDLS and CDR2 YYNGEE. The CDR3 DNA reads TGTGCCAGCAGCGTAGAAGGGAGTTTCAATCAGCCCCAGCATTTT. Protein product: CASSVEGSFNQPQHF. Supplemented by reference TRBV9 and TRBJ1-5, the full variable domain reads DSGVTQTPKHLITATGQRVTLRCSPRSGDLSVYWYQQSLDQGLQFLIQYYNGEERAKGNILERFSAQQFPDLHSELNLSSLELGDSALYFCASSVEGSFNQPQHFGDGTRLSIL.

The chain joins TRBV9 to TRBJ2-1; the D gene is possibly TRBD2 (6 bases). V shed 0 bases and J shed 6 bases, with 13 bases lying between them. Germline V CDR1 and CDR2: SGDLS, YYNGEE. This CDR3 region has 15 residues. CDR3 sequence (DNA): TGTGCCAGCAGCGTAGTGGGACTCACCCTCAATGAGCAGTTCTTC. The encoded protein is CASSVVGLTLNEQFF.

The gene calls are TRBV5-1 and TRBJ2-2; a weak D match, TRBD1 (5 bases). Between the trimmed V and J ends, which lost 4 bases and 6 bases, there was a span of 13 bases. The CDR3 totals 14 residues. Per germline, CDR1 SGHRS and CDR2 YFSETQ. Here the CDR3 reads CASSPLAGPGELFF. The CDR3 DNA reads as TGCGCCAGCAGCCCCCTCGCAGGGCCCGGGGAGCTGTTTTTT.

V and J are TRBV5-4 and TRBJ2-3; 9 nucleotides align to TRBD2. Germline V gives CDR1 SGHNT, CDR2 YYREEE (reference sequence). This CDR3 is 16 amino acids long. J gave up 4 bases and V 0 bases, and 6 bases lay outside the gene matches. The DNA of the CDR3 is TGTGCCAGCAGCTTGGCGGGCCAGCGGGGGGCAGATACGCAGTATTTT. Its protein is CASSLAGQRGADTQYF.

This clone was seen more than once but under ten times. The chain uses TRBV11-2 and TRBJ2-2; 13 nucleotides align to TRBD2. CDR1 SGHAT and CDR2 FQNNGV come from the germline V gene. The CDR3 extends over 19 amino acids. Unmatched junction bases numbered 17, after V lost 9 bases and J lost 4 bases. CDR3 coding DNA: TGTGCCAGTAGCGGGAAGGGACTAGCGGGACTCCGGGTCACCGGGGAGCTGTTTTTT. This translates into CASSGKGLAGLRVTGELFF.

This clone was seen just once. The CDR3 DNA sequence: TGTGCCAGCATCGGACTAGCCAGCAACGAGCAGTACTTC. It yields the protein CASIGLASNEQYF. This chain connects TRBV6-5 to TRBJ2-7, with TRBD2 matching 8 bases. The CDR3 covers 13 residues. The V gene's germline CDR1 is MNHEY and CDR2 SVGAGI. The J segment lost 5 bases and the V segment lost 7 bases, leaving 7 bases of the junction unmatched.

V is TRBV19 and J is TRBJ1-4; TRBD1 agrees at 8 bases. The CDR3 is 14 residues long. Per the germline V gene, CDR1 is LNHDA and CDR2 is SQIVND (reference sequence). Trimming at V came to 6 bases and at J to 8 bases, leaving 8 bases not matched to a gene. CDR3 bases: TGTGCCAGTAGGCCGACAGGGGTGGGGGAAAAACTGTTTTTT. Its translation is CASRPTGVGEKLFF. Combining the CDR3 with reference TRBV19 and TRBJ1-4 gives the whole variable domain DGGITQSPKYLFRKEGQNVTLSCEQNLNHDAMYWYRQDPGQGLRLIYYSQIVNDFQKGDIAEGYSVSREKKESFPLTVTSAQKNPTAFYLCASRPTGVGEKLFFGSGTQLSVL.

This clone was seen a few times. The chain has TRBV3-1 (or the pseudogene TRBV3-2) and TRBJ1-6; 9 nucleotides match TRBD1. The CDR3 has 16 amino acids. Trimming took 2 bases from V and 7 from J; bases not matched to a gene: 6. The V gene's germline CDR1 is LGHDT and CDR2 YNNKEL (reference sequence). The CDR3 spells CASSQRGGQGNSPLHF. DNA of the CDR3: TGTGCCAGCAGCCAAAGGGGAGGACAGGGGAATTCACCCCTCCACTTT.

The CDR3 is CASSQGGRGSYNEQFF. The CDR3 DNA follows: TGTGCCAGCTCCCAGGGAGGGAGGGGATCATACAATGAGCAGTTCTTC. This sequence joins TRBV18 and TRBJ2-1; 7 bases align to TRBD2. The CDR3 contains 16 residues. Germline V gives CDR1 KGHSH, CDR2 LQKENI. V gave up 6 bases and J gave up 4 bases; unmatched junction bases: 12.

The rearrangement uses TRBV11-2 and TRBJ1-1; D remains ambiguous. Germline V CDR1 and CDR2: SGHAT, FQNNGV. CDR3 length: 11 amino acids. Trimming removed 8 bases at V and 7 bases at J, with 11 bases between. The CDR3 DNA sequence: TGTGCCAGCGAGGCGCCGGGTGAAGCTTTCTTT. As protein: CASEAPGEAFF. Full variable domain (missing parts from reference TRBV11-2 and TRBJ1-1): EAGVAQSPRYKIIEKRQSVAFWCNPISGHATLYWYQQILGQGPKLLIQFQNNGVVDDSQLPKDRFSAERLKGVDSTLKIQPAKLEDSAVYLCASEAPGEAFFGQGTRLTVV.

V usage is TRBV6-4 and J usage is TRBJ2-3, with TRBD2 matching 7 bases. Trimming cost V 5 bases and J 5 bases; bases outside gene matches: 13. This CDR3 contains 16 residues. The germline gives CDR1 MRHNA, CDR2 SNTAGT. The CDR3 sequence is CASSPLSGGLIDTQYF. For the CDR3, the DNA is TGTGCCAGCAGTCCTCTTTCGGGAGGTCTTATAGATACGCAGTATTTT.